This T cell receptor (beta chain) was found in a study of CD8 T cells in Susac syndrome. V dropped 5 bases and J dropped 2 bases, with 13 bases sitting between them. Per germline, CDR1 SQVTM and CDR2 ANQGSEA. This CDR3 comprises 14 residues. Random-hexamer reverse transcription was applied to roughly 0.45 to 1 ug RNA. TCRdb reprocessed the immunoSEQ multiplex PCR reads with MiXCR, giving one entry per CDR3 protein. The table shows about 94,000 distinct CDR3 sequences, with over 90% occurring only once. TEMRA cells were FACS-enriched and CD8+ and CD4+ T cells negatively isolated. V gene TRBV29-1 combines with J gene TRBJ1-5, with D maybe TRBD1 (6 bases). Sequenced sample: CD4+ T cells from PBMCs. The sequence was obtained from a human donor with Susac syndrome. CDR3 nucleotide sequence: TGCAGCGTTCAGGCATCAGGGGGCAATCAGCCCCAGCATTTT. Protein sequence: CSVQASGGNQPQHF. Complete variable domain (other parts from reference TRBV29-1 and TRBJ1-5): SAVISQKPSRDICQRGTSLTIQCQVDSQVTMMFWYRQQPGQSLTLIATANQGSEATYESGFVIDKFPISRPNLTFSTLTVSNMSPEDSSIYLCSVQASGGNQPQHFGDGTRLSIL.